This TCR beta chain was retrieved from a study of T-cell reconstitution after alpha-beta-depleted transplantation in children. Unique molecular identifiers were built into the TCRbeta library. TCRdb re-derived calls from the PCR reads in MiXCR, one entry per CDR3 protein. The sample includes about 300,000 distinct CDR3 sequences, around 9.1% of them seen just once. CDR3 length: 17 residues. The V and J ends lost 1 base and 2 bases respectively, with 19 bases between them. CDR1 SGHRS and CDR2 YFSETQ come from the germline V gene. This clonotype was counted at least ten times. The specimen was PBMCs, collected before TCRalphabeta/CD19-depleted stem cell transplant. The chain recombines TRBV5-1 with TRBJ2-7, with a possible D match to TRBD1 (6 bases). This TCR was sampled from a boy under two years old with acute myeloid leukemia, due to receive a stem cell transplant. Written as DNA, the CDR3 is TGCGCCAGCAGCTTGCCGGCTCAGGGGATAACACCCTACGAGCAGTACTTC. Its protein is CASSLPAQGITPYEQYF.